Below, 3 T cell receptor beta chains from the same sample are listed, as sequenced in a study of blood T cell repertoires in COVID-19. Repertoires were generated with immunoSEQ multiplex PCR, while TCRdb's copy carries only in-frame clones and drops some. In the table there are some 150,000 clones, over 80% of which are singletons. The sequenced sample consisted of peripheral blood. All receptors come from a woman between 55 and 75 years old who had recovered from COVID-19.

On this clone itself: Compared with germline, one end of the junction differs, possibly owing to a read error. This chain uses TRBV7-7 with TRBJ2-7; 9 nucleotides align to TRBD2. The CDR3 is 15 residues long. Germline assignment: CDR1 SSHAT and CDR2 FNYEAQ (reference sequence). The CDR3 protein is CASSLERGAPYEQYF. In DNA, the CDR3 is TGTGCTAGCAGCTTAGAGCGGGGGGCCCCCTACGAGCAGTACTTC. Drawing the rest from reference TRBV7-7 and TRBJ2-7, the complete variable domain is GAGVSQSPRYKVTKRGQDVTLRCDPISSHATLYWYQQALGQGPEFLTYFNYEAQPDKSGLPSDRFSAERPEGSISTLTIQRTEQRDSAMYRCASSLERGAPYEQYFGPGTRLTVT.

The rearrangement joins TRBV19 to TRBJ2-1, with D hard to call. The V and J ends lost 5 bases and 2 bases respectively, with 7 bases between them. The CDR3 is 13 residues long. CDR1 and CDR2 from the germline V gene are LNHDA and SQIVND (reference sequence). CDR3 in amino acids: CASSARAYNEQFF. The CDR3 region has the DNA TGTGCCAGTAGTGCCCGGGCCTACAATGAGCAGTTCTTC.

Many counts were recorded for this clone. The CDR3 DNA sequence: TGTGCCAGCAGCAGTTATTCAGGGGGTACCACTGAAGCTTTCTTT. Its protein product is CASSSYSGGTTEAFF. This rearrangement joins TRBV7-3 to TRBJ1-1; the match to TRBD1 covers 7 bases. The CDR3 is 15 residues long. CDR1 SGHTA and CDR2 FQGTGA come from the germline V gene. J gave up 4 bases and V 5 bases, and 10 bases lay outside the gene matches.